The clone carrying this T cell receptor beta chain was seen more than once but under ten times. Its antigen is not identified. TCRdb used MiXCR to reprocess the 5' RACE reads, holding one entry per CDR3 protein. The data hold approximately 10,000 distinct CDR3 sequences, with around 36% observed a single time. Treg sorting used a CD4+CD25+CD127-/low gate. Study-level findings and limits: Tumor memory CD4+ T cell TCR gene usage was found to cluster with blood and lymph node memory CD4+ cells and with lymph node naive CD4+ cells. Greatest tumor Treg TCR overlap was with tumor naive CD4+ cells.

The germline V gene has CDR1 KGHSH and CDR2 LQKENI. V lost 2 bases and J lost 0, with 22 bases in between. This CDR3 is built from 20 residues. The clonotype was recovered from a female donor with breast cancer. The V and J genes are TRBV18 and TRBJ2-2; either TRBD1 or TRBD2 may fit D (5 bases each). Sequenced input: Tregs sorted from blood. For the CDR3, the DNA is TGTGCCAGCTCACCAATACCCTCCGGGACGGGAACACCGAACACCGGGGAGCTGTTTTTT. As protein: CASSPIPSGTGTPNTGELFF.